This paragraph reports one T cell receptor (beta chain). The target antigen is unknown. This table comes from immunoSEQ multiplex PCR, and its TCRdb copy is limited to in-frame clones, with some not included. This sample carries approximately 1,500,000 clones, 95% to 99% of them seen once, and the ten largest clones take about 0.45%. The sample belongs to a study of shared clonotypes between healthy human individuals. General study points: Non-shared clonotypes had lower generation probabilities than clonotypes shared by all four sorted-subset donors. Between four donors, naive CD4 clonotypes were shared at a level of approximately 5%. What rarefaction showed was incomplete sorted-subset sequencing despite large depth.

The CDR3 is 16 amino acids. Germline CDR1 PRHDT, CDR2 FYEKMQ (reference sequence). The V and J ends lost 0 bases and 5 bases respectively, with 16 bases between them. The chain joins TRBV13 to TRBJ1-1; D not certain. The sequencing sample was made of naive CD4+ T cells sorted from blood. Sample subset: CD45RA+ positively selected. The receptor comes from a man aged 25 to 45 in good health. CDR3 sequence (DNA): TGTGCCAGCAGCTTAGGGGGCGGACCTAAGAAGACTGAAGCTTTCTTT. Translated, it gives CASSLGGGPKKTEAFF.